A single TCR beta chain is shown here with its context. What it binds is not known. Produced via immunoSEQ multiplex PCR; TCRdb's table is partial and in-frame only. The table has some 14,000 clones, 70% to 75% seen once. The data were obtained in a study of tumor-infiltrating lymphocytes in localized non-small cell lung cancer. Across the whole study: Resected tumor was paired with non-adjacent uninvolved lung from the same patient.

General observations from the study: No T-cell fraction difference was seen between IM1 and IM2 tumors. Not all patients were TCR sequenced, owing to tissue quantity.

Trimming removed 5 bases at V and 6 bases at J, with 17 bases between. CDR3 size: 15 residues. Germline V CDR1 and CDR2: MNHEY, SVGAGI. The sequence derives from a human donor with non-small cell lung cancer. Material: uninvolved lung tissue not adjacent to the tumor. This chain connects TRBV6-5 to TRBJ1-5, with D possibly being TRBD1 (6 bases). The DNA for the CDR3 is TGTGCCAGCAGTCCCGGGGGTCGACAGGCTCAGCCCCAGCATTTT. It yields the protein CASSPGGRQAQPQHF.